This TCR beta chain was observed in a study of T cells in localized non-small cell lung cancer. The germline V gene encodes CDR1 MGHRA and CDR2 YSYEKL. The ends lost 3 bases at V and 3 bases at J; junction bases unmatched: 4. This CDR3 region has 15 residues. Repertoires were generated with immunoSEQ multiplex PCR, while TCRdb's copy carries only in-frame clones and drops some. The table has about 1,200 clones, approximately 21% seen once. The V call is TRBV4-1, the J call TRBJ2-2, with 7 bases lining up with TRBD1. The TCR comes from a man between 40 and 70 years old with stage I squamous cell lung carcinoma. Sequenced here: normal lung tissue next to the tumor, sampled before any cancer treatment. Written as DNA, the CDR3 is TGCGCCAGCAGCCAGTCAGGGGGTTACACCGGGGAGCTGTTTTTT. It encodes CASSQSGGYTGELFF.